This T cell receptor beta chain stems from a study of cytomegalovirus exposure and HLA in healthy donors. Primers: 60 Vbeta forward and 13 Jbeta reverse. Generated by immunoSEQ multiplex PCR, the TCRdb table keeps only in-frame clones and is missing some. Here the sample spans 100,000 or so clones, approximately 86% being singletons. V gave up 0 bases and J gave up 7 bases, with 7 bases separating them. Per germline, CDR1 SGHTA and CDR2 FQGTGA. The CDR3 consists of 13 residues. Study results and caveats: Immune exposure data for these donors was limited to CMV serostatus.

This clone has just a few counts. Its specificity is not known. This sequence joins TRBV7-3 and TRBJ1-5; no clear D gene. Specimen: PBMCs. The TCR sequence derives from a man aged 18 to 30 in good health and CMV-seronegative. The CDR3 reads CASSLTGGQPQHF. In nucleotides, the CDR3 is TGTGCCAGCAGCTTAACGGGAGGGCAGCCCCAGCATTTT. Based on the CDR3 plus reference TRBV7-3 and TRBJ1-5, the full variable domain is GAGVSQTPSNKVTEKGKYVELRCDPISGHTALYWYRQSLGQGPEFLIYFQGTGAADDSGLPNDRFFAVRPEGSVSTLKIQRTERGDSAVYLCASSLTGGQPQHFGDGTRLSIL.